The 17 T cell receptor beta chains listed next were all sequenced from one sample in a study of tumor-infiltrating lymphocytes in glioblastoma multiforme. TCRB libraries came from RNA via three nested multiplex PCR rounds. TCRdb independently ran MiXCR on the multiplex PCR reads; one entry per CDR3 protein. The data show about 15,000 distinct CDR3 sequences, 55% to 85% seen once. The specimen sequenced was brain tumor tissue. These receptors were taken from a male donor with glioblastoma.

The chain links TRBV11-2 to TRBJ2-5; D remains ambiguous. There are 12 residues in the CDR3. Germline V lookup: CDR1 SGHAT, CDR2 FQNNGV. Trimming pared 7 bases from V and 5 bases from J, leaving 11 bases between. Here the CDR3 DNA reads TGTGCCAGCAATAAAGGGTGGGAGACCCAGTACTTC. It codes for CASNKGWETQYF.

This sequence joins TRBV10-3 and TRBJ1-5; D uncertain. V was clipped by 3 bases and J by 0 bases, with 12 bases between them. Germline loops: CDR1 ENHRY, CDR2 SYGVKD. This CDR3 is 16 amino acids long. The CDR3, as DNA: TGTGCCATCAGTGACAGGTACAGCTATAGCAATCAGCCCCAGCATTTT. Protein product: CAISDRYSYSNQPQHF.

This clonotype has a single count. This likely comes from a read error, as the CDR3 has no conserved phenylalanine or tryptophan at its end. The limits of the CDR3 on the DNA are not certain, so only TCRdb's listed CDR3 is given. This sequence joins TRBV14 and TRBJ2-1; TRBD1 reflects the table's D call only, with no check against the DNA. Both ends counted, the CDR3 spans 16 residues. The germline gives CDR1 SGHDN, CDR2 FVKESK. The CDR3 sequence is CASSQPGDGSYNEQFL.

The chain recombines TRBV20-1 with TRBJ2-4; tentatively, D is TRBD1 (6 bases). Germline CDR1 is DFQATT and CDR2 is SNEGSKA (reference sequence). Trimming left V 0 bases short and J 2 bases short, with 23 bases between. This CDR3 is 19 amino acids long. The CDR3 here is CSARDPDSGFRKTKNIQYF. The CDR3 DNA is TGCAGTGCTAGAGACCCGGACAGTGGGTTTCGGAAAACCAAAAACATTCAGTACTTC.

Points on this clonotype: Likely a read error: the CDR3 ends without its conserved phenylalanine or tryptophan. The DNA is left out, because the CDR3 cannot be placed on it with certainty; the CDR3 is given as TCRdb lists it. The rearrangement uses TRBV4-1 and TRBJ1-6. The CDR3 contains 15 residues when both ends are counted. Per germline, CDR1 MGHRA and CDR2 YSYEKL. CDR3 sequence reads: CASQNLASGVSPLHY.

Note on this clonotype: The germline gene is not matched at one end of the junction; a read error may be the cause. J is TRBJ2-1 and V is TRBV12-3 or TRBV12-4; tentative D call: TRBD2 (6 bases). There are 15 residues in the CDR3. Here the CDR3 reads CASSSMEGFWDEQSF. CDR3 nucleotides: TGTGCCAGCAGCTCCATGGAGGGATTTTGGGATGAGCAGTCCTTC.

In its sample, this clonotype ranks as large. The CDR3 bases are TGTGCCAGCAGCTCCAGGGAGGGGATTTGGGATGAGCAGTTCTTC. Translation gives CASSSREGIWDEQFF. This chain joins TRBV12-3 or TRBV12-4 and TRBJ2-1; 7 nucleotides match TRBD2. The V segment lost 6 bases and the J segment 8 bases; nucleotides outside the gene matches: 13. This CDR3 comprises 15 residues.

The chain carries TRBV6-6 and TRBJ2-4; TRBD1 or TRBD2 may be the D gene (5 bases each). The germline V and J ends were trimmed by 4 bases and 7 bases, with 14 bases remaining between them. There are 14 residues in the CDR3. Germline values: CDR1 MNHNY, CDR2 SVGAGI (reference sequence). CDR3: CASSLRTEGNIQYF. CDR3 DNA sequence: TGTGCCAGCAGTTTAAGGACTGAGGGGAACATTCAGTACTTC.

With regard to this clonotype: Germline and junction disagree at one end, which may indicate a read error. The chain recombines TRBV6-2 or TRBV6-3 with TRBJ2-1; 7 bases align to TRBD2. The CDR3 contains 15 residues. Germline V gene data show CDR1 as MNHEY and CDR2 as SVGEGT. In nucleotides, the CDR3 is TGTGCCAGCAGTCCCCGGGGGGTGGATGTAGTTGAGCGGTTCTTC. This gives the protein CASSPRGVDVVERFF.

CDR3 sequence: CSASGTGAKEISTDTQYF. For the CDR3, the DNA is TGCAGTGCTAGTGGGACAGGGGCGAAAGAAATCAGCACAGATACGCAGTATTTT. The chain has TRBV20-1 and TRBJ2-3, with 10 bases fitting TRBD1. V lost 3 bases and J lost 0; bases outside the gene matches: 12. The CDR3 is made up of 18 amino acids. CDR1 DFQATT and CDR2 SNEGSKA come from the germline V gene (reference sequence).

As concerns this clonotype: As the CDR3 is not closed by the conserved phenylalanine or tryptophan, this likely results from a read error. The chain carries TRBV6-5 and TRBJ1-6; 7 positions agree with TRBD1. The trim removed 2 bases at V and 15 bases at J, leaving 7 bases unmatched. Per the germline V gene, CDR1 is MNHEY and CDR2 is SVGAGI. This CDR3 is built from 13 residues. The CDR3 DNA sequence: TGTGCCAGCAGTTACAGAGGGGGCGGACTCCTCCACCTT. Amino acids: CASSYRGGGLLHL.

This clonotype has a count of ten or more. In DNA form, the CDR3 reads TGTGCCAGCAGCTCGTTTGGTGGAGGGGTCTCAGATACGCAGTATTTT. As protein: CASSSFGGGVSDTQYF. The chain links TRBV11-1 to TRBJ2-3; D possibly corresponds to TRBD2 (6 bases). The germline gives CDR1 SGHAT, CDR2 FQDESV (reference sequence). The CDR3 totals 16 residues. The germline V and J ends were trimmed by 4 bases and 4 bases, with 18 bases remaining between them.

On this clonotype itself: The junction does not match germline at one end; this may be a read error. The chain employs TRBV12-3 or TRBV12-4 and TRBJ2-7; D remains ambiguous. This CDR3 is 12 amino acids long. The CDR3: CASSLRPGGQYF. The CDR3 DNA sequence: TGCGCCAGCAGTTTACGGCCTGGCGGGCAGTACTTC.

This clonotype was counted between two and nine times. The chain links TRBV11-2 to TRBJ2-7, with unresolved D. The CDR3 extends over 12 amino acids. The ends were cut back, 5 bases at V and 3 bases at J, with 8 bases in the middle. The germline V gene has CDR1 SGHAT and CDR2 FQNNGV. The CDR3 here is CASSAGNYEQYF. The CDR3 coding sequence is TGTGCCAGCAGCGCCGGCAACTACGAGCAGTACTTC. Filled out from reference TRBV11-2 and TRBJ2-7, the complete variable domain reads EAGVAQSPRYKIIEKRQSVAFWCNPISGHATLYWYQQILGQGPKLLIQFQNNGVVDDSQLPKDRFSAERLKGVDSTLKIQPAKLEDSAVYLCASSAGNYEQYFGPGTRLTVT.

The genes are TRBV11-2 and TRBJ2-7; D is unclear. Germline V gene data show CDR1 as SGHAT and CDR2 as FQNNGV. There are 13 residues in the CDR3. The V end was cut by 3 bases, the J end by 2 bases, with 8 bases between. CDR3 residues: CASSFGGTYEQYF. The CDR3 nucleotides are TGTGCCAGCAGCTTTGGCGGTACCTACGAGCAGTACTTC.

Details on this clonotype: The junction shows a germline mismatch at one end, possibly a read error. The chain has TRBV11-3 and TRBJ1-1; TRBD1 is a possible D gene (6 bases). From germline, CDR1 is SGHNT and CDR2 YENEEA. The CDR3 contains 14 residues. CDR3 residues: CVSSSGHGYTEAFF. The CDR3 region has the DNA TGTGTCAGCAGCTCGGGACACGGGTACACTGAAGCTTTCTTT.

As to this clonotype: The junction does not match germline at one end; this may be a read error. The J gene is TRBJ2-7, the V gene TRBV12-3 or TRBV12-4, with TRBD1 as a possible D gene (5 bases). The CDR3 has 13 amino acids. The CDR3 here is CACSSGQGHERYF. The DNA for the CDR3 is TGTGCCTGCAGCTCGGGTCAGGGTCACGAGCGGTACTTC.